The 21 T cell receptor beta chains given below trace back to one sample, sequenced in a study of shared clonotypes between healthy human individuals. The table came from immunoSEQ multiplex PCR; TCRdb's copy has only in-frame clones and leaves some out. The profile shows about a million clones, around 77% of them singletons. Specimen: memory CD4+ T cells from PBMCs. The subset was: CD45RA-negative fraction. The receptors originated from a man younger than 35 in good health. Some clones in this sample may be carry-over from other donors' samples.

The chain carries TRBV28 and TRBJ1-2, with 8 bases matching TRBD1. The CDR3 is 14 amino acids. The trim removed 3 bases at V and 6 bases at J, leaving 6 bases unmatched. The germline gives CDR1 MDHEN, CDR2 SYDVKM. This CDR3 is CASSFPGGANGYTF. CDR3 bases: TGTGCCAGCAGTTTTCCAGGGGGCGCGAATGGCTACACCTTC.

The V gene is TRBV28, the J gene TRBJ1-1; 8 bases map to TRBD1. The CDR3 has 14 residues. V shed 7 bases and J 2 bases; nucleotides not matched to a gene: 6. Germline CDR1 reads MDHEN; CDR2 reads SYDVKM. In DNA, the CDR3 is TGTGCCAGCACTCCAGGGGGCCCTAACACTGAAGCTTTCTTT. Translation gives CASTPGGPNTEAFF.

This chain connects TRBV5-8 to TRBJ2-5, with D perhaps matching TRBD2 (6 bases). V was clipped by 2 bases and J by 4 bases, with 18 bases between them. Germline V gene data show CDR1 as SGHTS and CDR2 as YDEGEE. This CDR3 spans 16 amino acids. The CDR3 DNA is TGTGCCAGCAGCTTAGGCGGGACCTCCCTGGGAGAGACCCAGTACTTC. It codes for CASSLGGTSLGETQYF.

The chain carries TRBV6-5 and TRBJ2-1, with 11 positions matching TRBD2. The CDR3 has 15 amino acids. The V segment lost 4 bases and the J segment 3 bases; nucleotides outside the gene matches: 2. Germline V gene data show CDR1 as MNHEY and CDR2 as SVGAGI. CDR3 region: CASSLTSGIYNEQFF. Written as DNA, the CDR3 is TGTGCCAGCAGTTTGACTAGCGGGATCTACAATGAGCAGTTCTTC.

This clone occurred a few times. This chain joins TRBV19 and TRBJ1-1, with no clear D. This CDR3 is built from 14 residues. Trimming took off 4 bases at V and 2 bases at J, with 11 bases between the two ends. Germline V CDR1 and CDR2: LNHDA, SQIVND (reference sequence). In nucleotides, the CDR3 is TGTGCCAGTAGTACCGGGCAGAAAAACACTGAAGCTTTCTTT. Protein: CASSTGQKNTEAFF.

This clone was counted a few times. CDR3 coding DNA: TGCGCCAGCAGCCTCCTGGGGGGCAGTAACACTGAAGCTTTCTTT. It specifies CASSLLGGSNTEAFF. The chain recombines TRBV4-1 with TRBJ1-1; D possibly corresponds to TRBD1 (6 bases). Germline CDR1 MGHRA, CDR2 YSYEKL. The CDR3 length is 15 residues. The V and J ends lost 4 bases and 2 bases respectively, with 14 bases between them.

For this clone: The likely explanation is a read error, given a far larger clone one base away. The sample has other DNA sequences that encode this CDR3 too. The V and J genes are TRBV4-1 and TRBJ1-1, with D uncertain. Germline values: CDR1 MGHRA, CDR2 YSYEKL. The CDR3 has 15 amino acids. The DNA of the CDR3 is TGCGCCAGCAGCCAAGGGGCAGGTCTGAACACTGAGGCTTTCTTT. This codes for CASSQGAGLNTEAFF.

V is TRBV2 and J is TRBJ1-6; weak D call: TRBD1 (6 bases). Germline CDR1 is SNHLY and CDR2 is FYNNEI. CDR3 length equals 16 residues. The V end lost 1 base, the J end lost 5 bases, and 12 bases lay between the germline ends. CDR3 sequence: CASSEERTANNSPLHF. CDR3 DNA sequence: TGTGCCAGCAGTGAAGAGAGGACAGCAAATAATTCACCCCTCCACTTT.

The chain recombines TRBV18 with TRBJ1-1; unclear D gene. This CDR3 has 15 amino acids. The germline CDR1 and CDR2 sequences are KGHSH and LQKENI. The V and J ends lost 5 bases and 1 base respectively, with 14 bases between them. The CDR3 DNA follows: TGTGCCAGCTCATCAGACACTGCTTGGAACACTGAAGCTTTCTTT. Its translation is CASSSDTAWNTEAFF.

The chain's CDR3 is CASSIGQGFDEQYF. CDR3 coding DNA: TGTGCCAGCAGCATCGGACAGGGGTTCGACGAGCAGTACTTC. The genes are TRBV7-9 and TRBJ2-7; 9 nucleotides align to TRBD1. CDR1 and CDR2 (germline): SEHNR, FQNEAQ (reference sequence). Losses at the gene ends were 5 bases for V and 5 bases for J; bases not matched to a gene: 7. This CDR3 has 14 residues.

This chain connects TRBV5-1 to TRBJ2-7; D is perhaps TRBD2 (6 bases). CDR1 SGHRS and CDR2 YFSETQ come from the germline V gene. V dropped 3 bases and J dropped 7 bases, with 17 bases sitting between them. This CDR3 is built from 14 residues. CDR3 sequence (DNA): TGCGCCAGCAGCTCCTATCGGGCAGGGAGGGAGCAGTACTTC. It encodes CASSSYRAGREQYF.

In this sample, this clone turned up a few times. The chain combines TRBV25-1 with TRBJ2-7; D unclear. V was clipped by 3 bases and J by 2 bases, with 17 bases between them. The CDR3 is 16 residues long. From germline, CDR1 is MGHDK and CDR2 SYGVNS. The CDR3 sequence is CASSEGKDSQPYEQYF. The DNA for the CDR3 is TGTGCCAGCAGTGAGGGAAAAGACTCCCAGCCCTACGAGCAGTACTTC.

CDR3 sequence (DNA): TGTGCCAGCAGCGTATATGAACGGGGGCTAGCGGGAAACGAGCAGTACTTC. This gives the protein CASSVYERGLAGNEQYF. This chain connects TRBV9 to TRBJ2-7; 9 bases fit TRBD2. The CDR3 length is 17 residues. J gave up 5 bases and V 1 base, and 13 bases lay outside the gene matches. Germline CDR1 reads SGDLS; CDR2 reads YYNGEE.

The genes are TRBV5-4 and TRBJ2-1; TRBD1 might be the D (5 bases). Between the trimmed V and J ends, which lost 3 bases and 2 bases, there was a span of 12 bases. CDR1 and CDR2 from the germline V gene are SGHNT and YYREEE (reference sequence). This CDR3 has 15 residues. The DNA for the CDR3 is TGTGCCAGCAGCTCAAAGCGACAGACCTACAATGAGCAGTTCTTC. It translates to CASSSKRQTYNEQFF.

The chain combines TRBV30 with TRBJ1-1; unclear D gene. This CDR3 spans 13 amino acids. With 2 bases removed from V and 0 bases from J, the gap between germline ends came to 7 bases. Germline lookup yields CDR1 GTSNPN and CDR2 SVGIG (reference sequence). CDR3 sequence reads: CAWSSTVNTEAFF. The DNA for the CDR3 is TGTGCCTGGAGTTCCACAGTGAACACTGAAGCTTTCTTT.

About this clone: This is likely an artifact of a read error, given a far larger clone one base away. V gene TRBV9 combines with J gene TRBJ1-2; TRBD1 matches at 9 bases. V lost 3 bases to trimming and J lost 12 bases; unmatched junction nucleotides: 15. Germline CDR1 is SGDLS and CDR2 is YYNGEE. The CDR3 is made up of 15 amino acids. The chain's CDR3 is CASSAGTGRRRGHTF. CDR3 coding DNA: TGTGCCAGCAGCGCGGGGACAGGGAGGCGTAGAGGCCACACCTTC.

The chain recombines TRBV28 with TRBJ1-3, with 9 bases aligning to TRBD1. The CDR3 length is 13 residues. Losses at the gene ends were 6 bases for V and 4 bases for J; bases not matched to a gene: 1. CDR1 is MDHEN, CDR2 SYDVKM, per germline. The CDR3: CASRTGGGNTIYF. As DNA, the CDR3 is TGTGCCAGCAGGACAGGGGGGGGAAACACCATATATTTT.

The genes are TRBV29-1 and TRBJ1-2, with 7 bases matching TRBD1. The CDR3 runs 13 residues. The germline V gene encodes CDR1 SQVTM and CDR2 ANQGSEA. The V segment lost 6 bases and the J segment 8 bases; nucleotides outside the gene matches: 12. The CDR3 is CSVTSETGRGYTF. In DNA form, the CDR3 reads TGCAGCGTGACAAGTGAGACAGGGAGAGGCTACACCTTC.

V and J are TRBV5-6 and TRBJ2-2; a possible D gene is TRBD1 (6 bases). The CDR3 has 13 residues. The germline gives CDR1 SGHDT, CDR2 YYEEEE. Deletions cut 4 bases from V and 6 bases from J, with 10 bases between. The CDR3 loop is CASSQYRAGELFF. For the CDR3, the DNA is TGTGCCAGCAGCCAATACAGGGCCGGGGAGCTGTTTTTT.

This clone has just one count. The V call is TRBV18, the J call TRBJ2-7; tentatively, D is TRBD1 (6 bases). There are 14 residues in the CDR3. Trimming shortened V by 3 bases and J by 4 bases, and 13 bases separated the two germline ends. CDR1 and CDR2 (germline): KGHSH, LQKENI. The CDR3 nucleotides read TGTGCCAGCTCACCCGAGCAGGGGAAATACGAGCAGTACTTC. It yields the protein CASSPEQGKYEQYF.

The chain has TRBV6-5 and TRBJ1-1, with D unresolved. The ends were cut back, 2 bases at V and 4 bases at J, with 14 bases in the middle. Looked up from germline, CDR1 is MNHEY and CDR2 is SVGAGI. The CDR3 length is 15 residues. The CDR3 spells CASSYQVTPGTEAFF. CDR3 sequence (DNA): TGTGCCAGCAGTTACCAAGTCACCCCGGGCACTGAAGCTTTCTTT.